This T cell receptor beta chain was captured in a study of shared T cell receptors in the human thymus. Here immunoSEQ multiplex PCR was the method, and the copy in TCRdb shows in-frame clones only, minus some. The sample lists roughly 700,000 clones; over 75% were seen once. This clone has only one observation. The sample was also linked to a second study, of human thymus T cells. That work adds: In corrective heart surgery, resections were taken, and these provided the thymus tissue. Thymic repertoires overlap heavily among unrelated individuals, related research has reported.

Material for sequencing was thymocytes. This receptor was identified in a boy in the first two years of life with a congenital heart defect.

CDR3 nucleotides: TGTGCCAGCAGCCGGACAGGGGAGACCCAGTACTTC. Its translation: CASSRTGETQYF. The rearrangement links TRBV5-5 to TRBJ2-5, with 8 bases matching TRBD1. Germline CDR1 SGHKS, CDR2 YYEKEE (reference sequence). This CDR3 spans 12 amino acids. J gave up 5 bases and V 4 bases, and 1 base lay outside the gene matches.